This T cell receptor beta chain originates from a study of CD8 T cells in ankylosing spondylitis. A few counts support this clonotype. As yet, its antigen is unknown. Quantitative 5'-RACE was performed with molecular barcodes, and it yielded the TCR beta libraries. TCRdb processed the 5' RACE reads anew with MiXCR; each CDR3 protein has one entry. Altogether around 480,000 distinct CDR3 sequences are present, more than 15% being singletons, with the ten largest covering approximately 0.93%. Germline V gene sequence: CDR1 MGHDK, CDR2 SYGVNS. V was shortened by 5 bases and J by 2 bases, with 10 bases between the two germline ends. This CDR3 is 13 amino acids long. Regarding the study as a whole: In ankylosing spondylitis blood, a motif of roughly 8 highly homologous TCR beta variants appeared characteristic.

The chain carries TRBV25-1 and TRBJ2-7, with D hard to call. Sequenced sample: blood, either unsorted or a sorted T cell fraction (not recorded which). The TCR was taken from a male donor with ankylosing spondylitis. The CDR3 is CASSNRIPYEQYF. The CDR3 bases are TGTGCCAGCAGTAACCGCATCCCCTACGAGCAGTACTTC.